This passage covers 16 T cell receptor beta chains from one sample sequenced in a study of shared clonotypes between healthy human individuals. The table came from immunoSEQ multiplex PCR; TCRdb's copy has only in-frame clones and leaves some out. The sample shows 2 million to 3 million clones, roughly 93% of them seen only once. The sequenced sample was naive CD4+ T cells from PBMCs. Subset: CD45RA+ positively selected. These receptor sequences come from a man between 18 and 35 years old in good health. Some clones in this sample may be carry-over from other donors' samples.

The DNA of the CDR3 is TGTGCCAGCAGTGATCAGGGTAGTTACGAGCAGTACTTC. Protein product: CASSDQGSYEQYF. The chain is built from TRBV25-1 and TRBJ2-7, with TRBD1 as a possible D gene (5 bases). The germline CDR1 and CDR2 sequences are MGHDK and SYGVNS. With 3 bases removed from V and 4 bases from J, the gap between germline ends came to 10 bases. This CDR3 spans 13 amino acids.

This clone has a single count. The J gene is TRBJ1-3, the V gene TRBV5-4; possibly TRBD1 for D (5 bases). This CDR3 region has 15 residues. Germline CDR1 and CDR2: SGHNT and YYREEE (reference sequence). V dropped 4 bases and J dropped 2 bases, with 13 bases sitting between them. CDR3 region: CASSDGRGAGNTIYF. CDR3 nucleotide sequence: TGTGCCAGCAGCGATGGGCGGGGGGCTGGAAACACCATATATTTT.

This chain connects TRBV2 to TRBJ2-5; D possibly corresponds to TRBD1 (6 bases). The V end was cut by 5 bases, the J end by 3 bases, with 7 bases between. Germline assignment: CDR1 SNHLY and CDR2 FYNNEI. The CDR3 loop spans 12 amino acids. This CDR3 is CASSRTEETQYF. The CDR3 nucleotides read TGTGCCAGCAGTCGGACAGAAGAGACCCAGTACTTC.

The V and J genes are TRBV5-1 and TRBJ2-1, with 12 nucleotides matching TRBD2. Germline V gene data show CDR1 as SGHRS and CDR2 as YFSETQ. The CDR3 contains 16 residues. V was clipped by 3 bases and J by 5 bases; unmatched bases: 6. Here the CDR3 reads CASSYLAGGPHNEQFF. CDR3 coding DNA: TGCGCCAGCAGCTATCTAGCGGGAGGGCCCCACAATGAGCAGTTCTTC.

The chain carries TRBV29-1 and TRBJ2-1; 12 bases agree with TRBD2. Germline V gene data show CDR1 as SQVTM and CDR2 as ANQGSEA. The CDR3 consists of 15 residues. Trimming at V came to 4 bases and at J to 4 bases, leaving 5 bases not matched to a gene. DNA for the CDR3: TGCAGCGTTGTGGGACTAGCGGGCGGATACAATGAGCAGTTCTTC. Protein product: CSVVGLAGGYNEQFF.

Notes on this clone: The sample contains more than one DNA sequence encoding this CDR3. The rearrangement links TRBV5-4 to TRBJ2-7, with D perhaps TRBD1 or TRBD2 (5 bases each). Trimming left V 4 bases short and J 2 bases short, with 16 bases between. The CDR3 is 15 residues long. Germline values: CDR1 SGHNT, CDR2 YYREEE (reference sequence). CDR3 loop: CASSHGTMGAYEQYF. The CDR3 DNA sequence: TGTGCCAGCAGCCATGGGACCATGGGTGCCTACGAGCAGTACTTC.

In this sample, this clone turned up a few times. The chain recombines TRBV7-8 with TRBJ1-1; D gene uncertain. Germline assignment: CDR1 SGHVS and CDR2 FQNEAQ. This CDR3 comprises 16 residues. Trimming stripped 6 bases from V and 0 bases from J, with 17 bases between. CDR3 loop: CASSSWGKRMNTEAFF. The CDR3 DNA reads TGTGCCAGCAGTTCCTGGGGAAAGAGGATGAACACTGAAGCTTTCTTT.

This chain joins TRBV28 and TRBJ1-2; 7 bases are shared with TRBD1. The CDR3 contains 15 residues. Germline values: CDR1 MDHEN, CDR2 SYDVKM. With V trimmed by 4 bases and J by 8 bases, 13 bases remained unmatched. The CDR3 DNA sequence: TGTGCCAGCAGTTCCCCGGGACAGACCACCCGGGGCTACACCTTC. Translation gives CASSSPGQTTRGYTF.

This clone has a handful of counts. At the DNA level, this CDR3 is encoded by other sequences in the same sample as well. The V and J genes are TRBV28 and TRBJ1-1; D call uncertain. Per the germline V gene, CDR1 is MDHEN and CDR2 is SYDVKM. The CDR3 has 11 amino acids. V lost 6 bases to trimming and J lost 5 bases, with 7 bases between them. The CDR3 bases are TGTGCCAGCAGCCGGAGGACTGAAGCTTTCTTT. This translates into CASSRRTEAFF.

Worth noting for this clone: The sample has other DNA sequences that encode this CDR3 too. Here the CDR3 reads CASSQGSGRISYEQYF. The CDR3 DNA sequence: TGCGCCAGCAGCCAAGGGAGCGGGAGGATAAGTTACGAGCAGTACTTC. The chain links TRBV4-1 to TRBJ2-7, with 9 positions matching TRBD2. V shed 1 base and J 4 bases; nucleotides not matched to a gene: 8. Germline CDR1 and CDR2: MGHRA and YSYEKL. CDR3 length: 16 residues.

V usage is TRBV6-5 and J usage is TRBJ2-1, with 10 bases aligning to TRBD2. The V gene end was trimmed by 7 bases and the J gene end by 7 bases; junction bases not matched to a gene: 4. The length of the CDR3 is 13 residues. Germline CDR1 reads MNHEY; CDR2 reads SVGAGI. The CDR3 loop is CASTAGGWNEQFF. In DNA, the CDR3 is TGTGCCAGCACAGCGGGAGGGTGGAATGAGCAGTTCTTC.

This chain links TRBV9 with TRBJ2-7, with D perhaps matching TRBD2 (5 bases). The CDR3 length is 14 residues. Between the trimmed V and J ends, which lost 0 bases and 5 bases, there was a span of 12 bases. The germline V gene encodes CDR1 SGDLS and CDR2 YYNGEE. DNA of the CDR3: TGTGCCAGCAGCGTAGCGCCGGGAATGGACGAGCAGTACTTC. Amino acids: CASSVAPGMDEQYF.

The V and J genes are TRBV5-6 and TRBJ2-3; the D gene is possibly TRBD1 (6 bases). V shed 2 bases and J shed 4 bases, with 8 bases lying between them. CDR1 is SGHDT and CDR2 is YYEEEE in the germline V gene. The CDR3 runs 13 residues. CDR3 coding DNA: TGTGCCAGCAGCTTTCAGGGGCCAGATACGCAGTATTTT. It is translated as CASSFQGPDTQYF.

About this clone: Other DNA sequences in the sample encode the same CDR3. The rearrangement uses TRBV18 and TRBJ2-7; D is possibly TRBD2 (6 bases). The V gene's germline CDR1 is KGHSH and CDR2 LQKENI. Trimming removed 0 bases at V and 2 bases at J, with 8 bases between. This CDR3 is 14 amino acids long. CDR3 protein: CASSPPGRPYEQYF. Written as DNA, the CDR3 is TGTGCCAGCTCACCACCGGGGAGGCCCTACGAGCAGTACTTC.

V is TRBV5-8 and J is TRBJ1-6; D remains ambiguous. The CDR3 runs 15 residues. V lost 1 base and J 3 bases, leaving 8 bases between the germline ends. From germline, CDR1 is SGHTS and CDR2 YDEGEE. The CDR3 region has the DNA TGTGCCAGCAGCTTGACAGTTCTCTATAATTCACCCCTCCACTTT. Protein product: CASSLTVLYNSPLHF. Variable domain in full (rest from reference TRBV5-8 and TRBJ1-6): EAGVTQSPTHLIKTRGQQATLRCSPISGHTSVYWYQQALGLGLQFLLWYDEGEERNRGNFPPRFSGRQFPNYSSELNVNALELEDSALYLCASSLTVLYNSPLHFGNGTRLTVT.

The rearrangement joins TRBV21-1 to TRBJ2-7; the tabulated D call, TRBD2, remains unverified against the DNA. TRBV21-1 is marked as a pseudogene. The CDR3 has 11 residues. The CDR3 nucleotides are TGTGCCAGCTCCGTCGAGGTCGAGCAGTACTTC. This codes for CASSVEVEQYF.